The clone carrying this T cell receptor beta chain appeared many times. Its target is not known. The 5'RACE template-switching step produced TCR cDNA and added a universal primer site and UMIs. Each CDR3 protein gets one entry after TCRdb re-called the 5' RACE reads with MiXCR. The data show under 30,000 distinct CDR3 sequences, 5% to 6% seen once. The data were taken from a study of T cells after yellow fever vaccination. Looking at the study overall: Those fractions that held only low numbers of cells were prepared using the SMART-Seq v4 Ultra Low Input RNA kit.

Whole-study findings and limits: Abundant clonotypes (contaminants from the bulk population) could be present in FACS-sorted repertoires. Reappearance after the booster was observed for most primary-vaccination clones (about 96% CD4, over 70% CD8).

Specimen: CD8+ T cells sorted from PBMCs, collected 10 days after the yellow fever booster vaccination. This receptor was obtained from a man aged 30-40 years who received the YFV17D yellow fever vaccine.

CDR3 nucleotides: TGCAGCGTTGAAGCCCAGGGGGGGGATACGCAGTATTTT. It yields the protein CSVEAQGGDTQYF. The chain has TRBV29-1 and TRBJ2-3; possibly TRBD1 or TRBD2 for D (7 bases each). Germline V gene lookup returns CDR1 SQVTM and CDR2 ANQGSEA. Trimming shortened V by 1 base and J by 6 bases, and 11 bases separated the two germline ends. The length of the CDR3 is 13 residues.